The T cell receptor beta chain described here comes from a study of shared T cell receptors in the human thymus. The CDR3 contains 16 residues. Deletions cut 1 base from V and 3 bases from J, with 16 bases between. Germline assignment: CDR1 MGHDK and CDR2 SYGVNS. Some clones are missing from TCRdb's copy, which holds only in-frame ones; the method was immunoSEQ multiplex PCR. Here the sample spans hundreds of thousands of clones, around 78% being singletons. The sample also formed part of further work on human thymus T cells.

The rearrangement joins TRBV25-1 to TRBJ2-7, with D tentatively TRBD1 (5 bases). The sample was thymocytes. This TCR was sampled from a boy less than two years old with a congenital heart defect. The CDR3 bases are TGTGCCAGCAGTGAATTAGATCAGGGAAAAGACTACGAGCAGTACTTC. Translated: CASSELDQGKDYEQYF.